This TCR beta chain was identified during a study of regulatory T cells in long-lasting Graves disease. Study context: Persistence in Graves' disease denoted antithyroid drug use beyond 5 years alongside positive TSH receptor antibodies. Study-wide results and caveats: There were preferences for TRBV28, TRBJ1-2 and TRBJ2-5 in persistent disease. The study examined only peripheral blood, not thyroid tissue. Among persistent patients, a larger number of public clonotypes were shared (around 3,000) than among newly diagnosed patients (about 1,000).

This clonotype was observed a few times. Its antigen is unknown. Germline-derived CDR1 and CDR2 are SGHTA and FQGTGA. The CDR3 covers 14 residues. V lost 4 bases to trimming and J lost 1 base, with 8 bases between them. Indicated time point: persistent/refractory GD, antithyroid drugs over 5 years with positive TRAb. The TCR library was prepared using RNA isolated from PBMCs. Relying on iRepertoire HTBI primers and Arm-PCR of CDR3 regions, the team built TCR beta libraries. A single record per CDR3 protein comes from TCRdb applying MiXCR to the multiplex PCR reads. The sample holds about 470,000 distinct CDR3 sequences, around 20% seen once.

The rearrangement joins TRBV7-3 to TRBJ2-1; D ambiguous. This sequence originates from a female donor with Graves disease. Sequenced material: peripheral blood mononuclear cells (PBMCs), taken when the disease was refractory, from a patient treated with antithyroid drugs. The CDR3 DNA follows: TGTGCCAGCAGCTCGGAGTGGTCCTACAATGAGCAGTTCTTC. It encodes CASSSEWSYNEQFF.